These T cell receptor beta chains were read from a single sample in a study of human T cells and chemical hapten exposure. TCRdb re-called the 5' RACE reads through MiXCR, storing one row per CDR3 protein. The top ten hold about 1.3% of the sample, which has 120,000 to 150,000 distinct CDR3 sequences, 4.1% seen once. The receptors shown here come from a female donor in good health. CDR3s include the opening cysteine and the closing phenylalanine or tryptophan. Clone size is stated in some rows and not others, as once, few, many or a class when expanded.

CDR3	V	size
CASSLASRDRVLSREKLFF	TRBV7-8	many
CASRETGGPYNEQFF	TRBV7-9	many
CASPRPNTGELFF	TRBV19	many
CASGNRGADTQYF	TRBV6-6	many
CASSALPGLATQDTQYF	TRBV5-1	many
CASSKSPRGQGEKYGYTF	TRBV21-1	many
CASSRPTSGGKNEQFF	TRBV13	many
CASRYGTGIFPDQPQHF	TRBV12-3/TRBV12-4	many
CASSHGLGQDNYGYTF	TRBV4-3	many
CSAVQGAENTEAFF	TRBV29-1	many
CASSDSPSTGELFF	TRBV6-2/TRBV6-3	many
CASGPGAGNTEAFF	TRBV18	many
CASSQSGNYGYTF	TRBV4-2	few
CSVCWGQLDTGELFF	TRBV29-1	many
CASSLRPGQGKVQPQHF	TRBV28	many
CASSLGRQGMNEQFF	TRBV12-3/TRBV12-4	many
CASSEGETYNEQFF	TRBV28	many
CASSGRTGGQETQYF	TRBV18	many
CATSDSGTSGGTDTQYF	TRBV24-1	many
CASSALGTGNQPQHF	TRBV2	many
CASSQGRKTDRGGYTF	TRBV4-3	many
CASSLLTGGSNSPLHF	TRBV14	many
CASSPEGRRRSYTQYF	TRBV7-9	many
CASGEPEEPQHF	TRBV27	many
CASSLAGTGTDTQYF	TRBV7-9	many
CASTPSGGQVTGELFF	TRBV5-1	many
CASSFSGYEQYF	TRBV27	many
CASSDQMTGAGANVLTF	TRBV6-1	many
CASSPMASGGWNEQFF	TRBV18	many
CASGLVLGTERTTNEKLFF	TRBV12-5	few
CASSLPRRGGYNEQFF	TRBV7-9	few
CASSLAAISYNEQFF	TRBV7-9	many
CATWPDDNQPQHF	TRBV6-1	.
CASSRQGPRLEDTQYF	TRBV7-2	many
CASSPTQDLIAKNIQYF	TRBV18	many
CASGSYTDTQYF	TRBV6-1	many